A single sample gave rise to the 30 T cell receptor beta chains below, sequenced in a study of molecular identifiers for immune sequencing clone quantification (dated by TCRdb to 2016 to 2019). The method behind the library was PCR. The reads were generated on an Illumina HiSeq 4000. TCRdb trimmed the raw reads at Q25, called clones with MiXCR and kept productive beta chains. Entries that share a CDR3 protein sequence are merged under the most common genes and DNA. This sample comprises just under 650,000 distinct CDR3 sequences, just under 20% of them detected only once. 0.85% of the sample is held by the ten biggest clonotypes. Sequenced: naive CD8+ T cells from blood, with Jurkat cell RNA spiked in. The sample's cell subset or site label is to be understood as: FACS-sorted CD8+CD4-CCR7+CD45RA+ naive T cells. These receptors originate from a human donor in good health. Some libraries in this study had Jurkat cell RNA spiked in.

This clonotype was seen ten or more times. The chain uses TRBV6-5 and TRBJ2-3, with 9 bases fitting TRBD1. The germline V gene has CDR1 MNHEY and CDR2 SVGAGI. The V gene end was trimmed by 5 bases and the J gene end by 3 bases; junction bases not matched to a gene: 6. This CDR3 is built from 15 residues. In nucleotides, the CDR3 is TGTGCCAGCAGTCCATCCGGACAGGGGACAGATACGCAGTATTTT. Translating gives CASSPSGQGTDTQYF.

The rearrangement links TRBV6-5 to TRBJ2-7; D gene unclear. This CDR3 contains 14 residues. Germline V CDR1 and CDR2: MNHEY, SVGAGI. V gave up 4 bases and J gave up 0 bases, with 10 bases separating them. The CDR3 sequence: CASSFTRSSYEQYF. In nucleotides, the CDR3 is TGTGCCAGCAGTTTCACCAGGAGCTCCTACGAGCAGTACTTC.

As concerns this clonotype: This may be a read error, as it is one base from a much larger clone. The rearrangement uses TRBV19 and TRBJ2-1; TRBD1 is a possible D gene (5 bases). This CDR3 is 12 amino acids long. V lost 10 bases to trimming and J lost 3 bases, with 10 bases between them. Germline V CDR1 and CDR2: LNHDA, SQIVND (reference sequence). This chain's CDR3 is CATWGSYNEQFF. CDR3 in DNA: TGTGCCACGTGGGGCAGCTACAATGAGCAGTTCTTC.

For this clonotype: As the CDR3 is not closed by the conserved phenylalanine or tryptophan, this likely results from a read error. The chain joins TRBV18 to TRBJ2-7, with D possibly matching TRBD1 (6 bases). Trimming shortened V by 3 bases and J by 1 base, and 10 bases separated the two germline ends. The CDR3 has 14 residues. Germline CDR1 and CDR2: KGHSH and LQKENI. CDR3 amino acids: CASSPGHSSYEQYL. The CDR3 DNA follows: TGTGCCAGCTCACCGGGACACAGTTCCTACGAGCAGTACCTC.

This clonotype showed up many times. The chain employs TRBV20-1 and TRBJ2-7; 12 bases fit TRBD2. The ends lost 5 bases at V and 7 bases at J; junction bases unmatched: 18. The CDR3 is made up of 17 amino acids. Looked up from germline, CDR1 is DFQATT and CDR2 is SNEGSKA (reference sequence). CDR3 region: CSAPNKAKTSGSYEQYF. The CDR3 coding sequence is TGCAGTGCTCCCAATAAAGCGAAGACTAGCGGGAGTTATGAGCAGTACTTC.

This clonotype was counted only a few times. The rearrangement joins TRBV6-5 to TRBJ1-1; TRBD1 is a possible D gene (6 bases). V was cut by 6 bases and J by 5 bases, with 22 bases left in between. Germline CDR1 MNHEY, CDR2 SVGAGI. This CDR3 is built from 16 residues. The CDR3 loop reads CASRLRQVLEGTEAFF. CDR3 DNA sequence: TGTGCCAGCAGATTAAGACAGGTTTTGGAGGGGACTGAAGCTTTCTTT.

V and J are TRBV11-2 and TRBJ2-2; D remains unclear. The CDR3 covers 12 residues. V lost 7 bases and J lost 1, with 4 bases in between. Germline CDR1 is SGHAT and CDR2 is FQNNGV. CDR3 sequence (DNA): TGTGCCAGCAAGCTGAACACCGGGGAGCTGTTTTTT. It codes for CASKLNTGELFF.

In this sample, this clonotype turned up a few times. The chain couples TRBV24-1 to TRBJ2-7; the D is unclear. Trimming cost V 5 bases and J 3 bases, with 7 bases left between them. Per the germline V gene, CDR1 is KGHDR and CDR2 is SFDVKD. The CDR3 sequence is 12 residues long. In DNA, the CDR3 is TGTGCCACCAGTGTTGGGGACTACGAGCAGTACTTC. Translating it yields CATSVGDYEQYF.

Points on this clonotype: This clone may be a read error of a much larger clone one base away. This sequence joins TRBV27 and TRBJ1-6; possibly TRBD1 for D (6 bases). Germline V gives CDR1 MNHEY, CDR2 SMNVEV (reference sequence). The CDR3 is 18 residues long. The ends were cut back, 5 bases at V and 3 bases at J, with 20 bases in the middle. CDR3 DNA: TGTGCCAGCAGTATCAACCCTACGGACAGTTTCTATAATTCACCCCTCCACTTT. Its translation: CASSINPTDSFYNSPLHF.

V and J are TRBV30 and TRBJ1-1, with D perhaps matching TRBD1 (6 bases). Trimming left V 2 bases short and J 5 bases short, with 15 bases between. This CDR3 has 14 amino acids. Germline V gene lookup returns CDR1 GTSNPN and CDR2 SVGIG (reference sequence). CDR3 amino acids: CAWSKGQGYTEAFF. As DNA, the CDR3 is TGTGCCTGGAGTAAGGGGCAGGGGTATACTGAAGCTTTCTTT.

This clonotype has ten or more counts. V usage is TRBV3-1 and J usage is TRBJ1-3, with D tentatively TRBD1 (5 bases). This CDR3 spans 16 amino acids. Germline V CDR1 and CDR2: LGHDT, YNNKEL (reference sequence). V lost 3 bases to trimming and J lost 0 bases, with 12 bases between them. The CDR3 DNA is TGTGCCAGCAGCCATACAACAGGTCTCTCTGGAAACACCATATATTTT. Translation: CASSHTTGLSGNTIYF.

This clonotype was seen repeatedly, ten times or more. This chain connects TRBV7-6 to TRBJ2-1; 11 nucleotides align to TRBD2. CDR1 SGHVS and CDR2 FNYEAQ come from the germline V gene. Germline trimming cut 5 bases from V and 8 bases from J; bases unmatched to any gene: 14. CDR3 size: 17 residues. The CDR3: CASSPGVSGGALDEQFF. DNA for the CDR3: TGTGCCAGCAGCCCCGGGGTTAGCGGGGGGGCCCTTGATGAGCAGTTCTTC. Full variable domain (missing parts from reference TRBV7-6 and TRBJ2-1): GAGVSQSPRYKVTKRGQDVALRCDPISGHVSLYWYRQALGQGPEFLTYFNYEAQQDKSGLPNDRFSAERPEGSISTLTIQRTEQRDSAMYRCASSPGVSGGALDEQFFGPGTRLTVL.

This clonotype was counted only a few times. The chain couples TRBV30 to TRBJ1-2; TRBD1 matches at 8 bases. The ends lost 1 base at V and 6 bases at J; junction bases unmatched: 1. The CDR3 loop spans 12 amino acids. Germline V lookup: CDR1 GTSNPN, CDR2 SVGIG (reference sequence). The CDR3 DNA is TGTGCCTGGAGTGCAGGGGGCCATGGCTACACCTTC. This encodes CAWSAGGHGYTF.

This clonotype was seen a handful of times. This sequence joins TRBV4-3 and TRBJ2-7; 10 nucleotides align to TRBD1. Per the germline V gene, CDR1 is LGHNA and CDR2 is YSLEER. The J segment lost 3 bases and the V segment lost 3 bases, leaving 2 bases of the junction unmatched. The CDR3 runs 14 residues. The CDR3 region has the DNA TGCGCCAGCAGCCAGGGACAGGGGTTCTACGAGCAGTACTTC. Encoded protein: CASSQGQGFYEQYF.

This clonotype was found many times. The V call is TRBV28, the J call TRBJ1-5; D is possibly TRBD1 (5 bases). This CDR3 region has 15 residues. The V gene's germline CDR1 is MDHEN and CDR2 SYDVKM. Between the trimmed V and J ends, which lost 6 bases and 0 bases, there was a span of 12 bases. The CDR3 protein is CASSQTATSNQPQHF. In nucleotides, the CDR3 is TGTGCCAGCAGCCAGACAGCGACTAGCAATCAGCCCCAGCATTTT.

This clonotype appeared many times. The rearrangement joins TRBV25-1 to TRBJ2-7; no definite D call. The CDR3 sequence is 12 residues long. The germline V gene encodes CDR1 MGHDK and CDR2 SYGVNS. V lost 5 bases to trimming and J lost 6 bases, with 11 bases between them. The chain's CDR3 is CASSWGFSEQYF. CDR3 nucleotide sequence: TGTGCCAGCAGTTGGGGTTTTAGCGAGCAGTACTTC.

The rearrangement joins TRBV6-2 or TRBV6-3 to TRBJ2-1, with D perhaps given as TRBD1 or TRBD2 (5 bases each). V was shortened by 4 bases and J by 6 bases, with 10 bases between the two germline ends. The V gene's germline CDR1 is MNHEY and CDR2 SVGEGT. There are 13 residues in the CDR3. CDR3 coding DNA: TGTGCCAGCAGTTTATTGGGACCCAATGAGCAGTTCTTC. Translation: CASSLLGPNEQFF.

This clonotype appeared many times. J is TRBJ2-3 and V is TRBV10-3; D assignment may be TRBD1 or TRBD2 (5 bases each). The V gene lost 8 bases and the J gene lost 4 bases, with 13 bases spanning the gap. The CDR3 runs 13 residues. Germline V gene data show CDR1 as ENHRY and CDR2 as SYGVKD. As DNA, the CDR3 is TGTGCCATCGGCGGCCGGGGCGCAGATACGCAGTATTTT. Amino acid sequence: CAIGGRGADTQYF.

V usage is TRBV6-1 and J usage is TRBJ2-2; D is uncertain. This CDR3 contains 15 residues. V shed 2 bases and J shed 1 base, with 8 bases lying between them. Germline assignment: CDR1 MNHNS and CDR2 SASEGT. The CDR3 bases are TGTGCCAGCAGTGAATACACAGTGAACACCGGGGAGCTGTTTTTT. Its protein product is CASSEYTVNTGELFF.

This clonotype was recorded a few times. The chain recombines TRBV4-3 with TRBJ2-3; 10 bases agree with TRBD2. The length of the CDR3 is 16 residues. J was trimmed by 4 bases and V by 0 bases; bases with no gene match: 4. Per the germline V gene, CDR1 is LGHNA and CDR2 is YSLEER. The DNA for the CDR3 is TGCGCCAGCAGCCAAGATTCTGGACTAGCGGCAGATACGCAGTATTTT. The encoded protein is CASSQDSGLAADTQYF.

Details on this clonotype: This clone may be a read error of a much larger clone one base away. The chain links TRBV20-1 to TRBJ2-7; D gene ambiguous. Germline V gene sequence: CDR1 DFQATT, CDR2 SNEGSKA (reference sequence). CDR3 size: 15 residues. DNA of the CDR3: TGCAGTGCTAGAGATTCCACGAAGATCTCCTACGGGCAGTACTTC. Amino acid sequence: CSARDSTKISYGQYF.

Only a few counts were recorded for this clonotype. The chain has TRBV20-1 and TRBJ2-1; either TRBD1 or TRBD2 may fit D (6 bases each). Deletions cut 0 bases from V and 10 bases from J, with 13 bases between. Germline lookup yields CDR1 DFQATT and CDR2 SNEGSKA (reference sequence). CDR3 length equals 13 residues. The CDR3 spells CSARELGGGEQFF. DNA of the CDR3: TGCAGTGCTAGAGAGCTCGGAGGGGGAGAGCAGTTCTTC.

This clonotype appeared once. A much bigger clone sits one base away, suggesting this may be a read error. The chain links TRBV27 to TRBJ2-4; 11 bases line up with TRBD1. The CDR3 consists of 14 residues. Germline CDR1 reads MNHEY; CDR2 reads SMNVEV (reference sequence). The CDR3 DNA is TGTGTCAGCAGCTGGACAGGGGGCTTGGACATTCAGTACTTC. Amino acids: CVSSWTGGLDIQYF.

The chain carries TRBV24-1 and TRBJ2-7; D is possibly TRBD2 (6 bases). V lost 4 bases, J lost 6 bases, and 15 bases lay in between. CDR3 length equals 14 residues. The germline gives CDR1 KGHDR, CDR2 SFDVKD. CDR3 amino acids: CATSDSGLLAEQYF. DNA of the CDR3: TGTGCCACCAGTGACAGCGGGCTTCTCGCCGAGCAGTACTTC.

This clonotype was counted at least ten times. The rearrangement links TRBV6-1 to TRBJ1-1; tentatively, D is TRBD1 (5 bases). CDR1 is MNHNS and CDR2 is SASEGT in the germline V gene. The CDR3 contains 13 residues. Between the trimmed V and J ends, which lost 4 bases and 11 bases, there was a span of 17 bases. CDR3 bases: TGTGCCAGCAGTGTAGATTTGGGGGTACTGGCTTTCTTT. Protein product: CASSVDLGVLAFF.

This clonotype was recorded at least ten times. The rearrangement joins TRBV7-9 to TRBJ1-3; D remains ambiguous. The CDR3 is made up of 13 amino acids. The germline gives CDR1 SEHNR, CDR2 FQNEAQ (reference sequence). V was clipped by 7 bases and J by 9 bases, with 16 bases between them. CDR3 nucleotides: TGTGCCAGCACCTCCACCGGGGAGGCCACCATATATTTT. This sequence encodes CASTSTGEATIYF.

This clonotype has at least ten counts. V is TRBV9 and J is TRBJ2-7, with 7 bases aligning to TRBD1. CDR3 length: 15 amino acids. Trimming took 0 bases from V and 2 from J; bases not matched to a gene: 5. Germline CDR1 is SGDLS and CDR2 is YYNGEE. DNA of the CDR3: TGTGCCAGCAGCGTAGTGGGGACAGAAGCCTACGAGCAGTACTTC. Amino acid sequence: CASSVVGTEAYEQYF.

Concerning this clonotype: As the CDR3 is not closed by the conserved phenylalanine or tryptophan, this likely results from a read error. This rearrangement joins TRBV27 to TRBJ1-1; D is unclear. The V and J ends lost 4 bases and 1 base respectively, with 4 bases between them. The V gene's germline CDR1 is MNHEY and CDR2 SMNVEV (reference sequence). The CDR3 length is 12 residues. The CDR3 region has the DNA TGTGCCAGCAGTTCAGGGAACACTGAAGCTTTCCTT. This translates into CASSSGNTEAFL.

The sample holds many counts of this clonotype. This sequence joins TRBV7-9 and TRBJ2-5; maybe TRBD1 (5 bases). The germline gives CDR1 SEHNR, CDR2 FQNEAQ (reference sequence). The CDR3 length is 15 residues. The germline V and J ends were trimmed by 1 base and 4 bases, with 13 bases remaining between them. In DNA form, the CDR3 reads TGTGCCAGCAGCTTAGGCGGCAGGGTGGCAGAGACCCAGTACTTC. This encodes CASSLGGRVAETQYF.

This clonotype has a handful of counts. This chain's CDR3 is CASSYFSTDTQYF. The CDR3 DNA sequence: TGTGCCAGCAGCTATTTTAGCACAGATACGCAGTATTTT. This chain connects TRBV5-8 to TRBJ2-3, with unresolved D. The V and J ends lost 3 bases and 0 bases respectively, with 5 bases between them. CDR3 length: 13 residues. The germline V gene encodes CDR1 SGHTS and CDR2 YDEGEE.